This entry lists 2 T cell receptor beta chains sequenced from one sample in a study of PD-L1 blockade in urothelial cancer. Specified time point: peripheral blood 6 weeks after treatment start. Repertoires were generated with immunoSEQ multiplex PCR, while TCRdb's copy carries only in-frame clones and drops some. The table includes around 93,000 clones, around four fifths detected once. The sequences come from PBMCs, collected around atezolizumab (anti-PD-L1) treatment. These receptors were collected from a man in his 70s with urothelial cancer.

This chain joins TRBV28 and TRBJ1-1; the D gene is possibly TRBD1 (6 bases). The CDR3 is made up of 14 amino acids. The germline CDR1 and CDR2 sequences are MDHEN and SYDVKM. This CDR3 is CAIVGGQRNTEAFF. CDR3 nucleotides: TGTGCGATCGTGGGGGGGCAGAGGAACACTGAAGCTTTCTTT.

This clone occurred a few times. The chain couples TRBV19 to TRBJ2-7; D is possibly TRBD2 (6 bases). The germline CDR1 and CDR2 sequences are LNHDA and SQIVND (reference sequence). This CDR3 contains 14 residues. V gave up 5 bases and J gave up 4 bases, with 15 bases separating them. The CDR3 sequence: CASSAGRGWYEQYF. The DNA for the CDR3 is TGTGCCAGTAGTGCCGGACGGGGGTGGTACGAGCAGTACTTC.